What follows are 30 T cell receptor beta chains derived from one specimen sequenced in a study of blood T cell repertoires in COVID-19. Clones were read by immunoSEQ multiplex PCR, and TCRdb kept only the in-frame ones, dropping some. In the table there are hundreds of thousands of clones, 86% of which are singletons. The material sequenced was peripheral blood. The receptors were gathered from a woman aged 55-69 years with COVID-19, enrolled during active disease.

The chain is built from TRBV7-6 and TRBJ1-4; 9 bases are shared with TRBD1. This CDR3 is 14 amino acids long. Germline CDR1 SGHVS, CDR2 FNYEAQ. V trimming: 4 bases; J trimming: 6 bases; junction bases outside the gene matches: 3. As DNA, the CDR3 is TGTGCCAGCAGCTCGGGACAGGGAGATGAAAAACTGTTTTTT. This encodes CASSSGQGDEKLFF.

There are a few counts of this clone. V and J are TRBV4-2 and TRBJ2-2; a weak D match, TRBD2 (5 bases). Trimming removed 1 base from V and 6 bases from J, with 9 bases in between. The CDR3 spans 14 residues. Looked up from germline, CDR1 is LGHNA and CDR2 is YNFKEQ. This chain's CDR3 is CASSQGLEAGELFF. For the CDR3, the DNA is TGTGCCAGCAGCCAAGGGCTGGAGGCCGGGGAGCTGTTTTTT.

This chain connects TRBV4-3 to TRBJ1-1; D is ambiguous. Trimming shortened V by 0 bases and J by 1 base, and 6 bases separated the two germline ends. Germline V gene lookup returns CDR1 LGHNA and CDR2 YSLEER. The CDR3 sequence is 14 residues long. CDR3 coding DNA: TGCGCCAGCAGCCAAGATTATTCGAACACTGAAGCTTTCTTT. It encodes CASSQDYSNTEAFF.

This sequence joins TRBV30 and TRBJ2-7, with D possibly TRBD2 on 7 matching bases. With 6 bases removed from V and 7 bases from J, the gap between germline ends came to 16 bases. CDR1 is GTSNPN, CDR2 SVGIG, per germline (reference sequence). The length of the CDR3 is 12 residues. The CDR3 DNA is TGTGCCTGCTCACTAGGGGGGGGTGAGCAGTACTTC. As protein: CACSLGGGEQYF. Together with reference TRBV30 and TRBJ2-7, the CDR3 gives the full variable domain: SQTIHQWPATLVQPVGSPLSLECTVEGTSNPNLYWYRQAAGRGLQLLFYSVGIGQISSEVPQNLSASRPQDRQFILSSKKLLLSDSGFYLCACSLGGGEQYFGPGTRLTVT.

The chain carries TRBV21-1 and TRBJ2-7; the table's D call, TRBD1, has no DNA check behind it. TRBV21-1 is designated a pseudogene. This CDR3 contains 15 residues. The CDR3 DNA reads as TGTGCCAGCAGCACCAGACAGGGTCCTACCTACGAGCAGTACTTC. It specifies CASSTRQGPTYEQYF.

The genes are TRBV7-9 and TRBJ1-1; no clear D. The CDR3 contains 12 residues. Germline V gene data show CDR1 as SEHNR and CDR2 as FQNEAQ (reference sequence). The V gene lost 2 bases and the J gene lost 2 bases, with 3 bases spanning the gap. In DNA form, the CDR3 reads TGTGCCAGCAGCTTAACTAACACTGAAGCTTTCTTT. Translation: CASSLTNTEAFF.

This chain connects TRBV9 to TRBJ2-2; 8 bases fit TRBD1. CDR3 length: 15 residues. The germline CDR1 and CDR2 sequences are SGDLS and YYNGEE. V gave up 3 bases and J gave up 3 bases; unmatched junction bases: 4. In DNA, the CDR3 is TGTGCCAGCAGCGGAGGACAGGGTGACACCGGGGAGCTGTTTTTT. Amino acids: CASSGGQGDTGELFF.

This sequence joins TRBV3-1 (or the pseudogene TRBV3-2) and TRBJ2-5, with D possibly TRBD1 on 6 matching bases. Trimming stripped 2 bases from V and 3 bases from J, with 10 bases between. The length of the CDR3 is 14 residues. Germline-derived CDR1 and CDR2 are LGHDT and YNNKEL (reference sequence). The CDR3 here is CASSQQSGEETQYF. Here the CDR3 DNA reads TGTGCCAGCAGCCAACAGTCAGGGGAAGAGACCCAGTACTTC.

V usage is TRBV30 and J usage is TRBJ2-2, with 7 bases that match TRBD2. Trimming removed 4 bases from V and 1 base from J; junction bases left unmatched: 3. The CDR3 extends over 14 amino acids. Germline-derived CDR1 and CDR2 are GTSNPN and SVGIG (reference sequence). CDR3 nucleotide sequence: TGTGCCTGGACAGCGGGGCAGAACACCGGGGAGCTGTTTTTT. Protein: CAWTAGQNTGELFF.

V and J are TRBV6-5 and TRBJ2-7, with D possibly TRBD2 on 6 matching bases. V was trimmed by 6 bases and J by 5 bases, leaving 14 bases between them. The CDR3 has 13 amino acids. Germline V lookup: CDR1 MNHEY, CDR2 SVGAGI. The CDR3 protein is CASRAPGDHEQYF. Here the CDR3 DNA reads TGTGCCAGCAGAGCCCCGGGGGACCACGAGCAGTACTTC.

This chain joins TRBV6-5 and TRBJ2-7; 8 bases agree with TRBD1. There are 13 residues in the CDR3. V lost 5 bases, J lost 2 bases, and 2 bases stayed unmatched. The germline V gene has CDR1 MNHEY and CDR2 SVGAGI. Written as DNA, the CDR3 is TGTGCCAGCAGTAAGGACAGGGCCTACGAGCAGTACTTC. Its translation is CASSKDRAYEQYF.

The genes are TRBV6-2 or TRBV6-3 and TRBJ1-4; TRBD1 matches 9 bases. The J segment lost 0 bases and the V segment lost 4 bases, leaving 6 bases of the junction unmatched. Germline CDR1 reads MNHEY; CDR2 reads SVGEGT. The CDR3 is 17 residues long. The CDR3 DNA reads TGTGCCAGCAGTTTTGACAGGGGGTCTGCAACTAATGAAAAACTGTTTTTT. Translation: CASSFDRGSATNEKLFF.

The V and J genes are TRBV24-1 and TRBJ1-1; 7 bases match TRBD1. The CDR3 runs 14 residues. With V trimmed by 8 bases and J by 4 bases, 9 bases remained unmatched. Germline assignment: CDR1 KGHDR and CDR2 SFDVKD. CDR3 in amino acids: CATTRGGGVTEAFF. The CDR3 DNA reads TGTGCCACCACCCGAGGGGGCGGGGTCACTGAAGCTTTCTTT.

This chain links TRBV7-9 with TRBJ2-3; D perhaps matches TRBD1 (5 bases). CDR1 and CDR2 from the germline V gene are SEHNR and FQNEAQ (reference sequence). V lost 4 bases, J lost 0 bases, and 11 bases lay in between. The CDR3 consists of 15 residues. CDR3 nucleotide sequence: TGTGCCAGCAGCTCTGCACAGGTTAGCACAGATACGCAGTATTTT. Amino acid sequence: CASSSAQVSTDTQYF. Full variable domain (missing parts from reference TRBV7-9 and TRBJ2-3): DTGVSQNPRHKITKRGQNVTFRCDPISEHNRLYWYRQTLGQGPEFLTYFQNEAQLEKSRLLSDRFSAERPKGSFSTLEIQRTEQGDSAMYLCASSSAQVSTDTQYFGPGTRLTVL.

This clone was seen only a few times. The V and J genes are TRBV3-1 (or the pseudogene TRBV3-2) and TRBJ1-5; 8 bases match TRBD1. With 3 bases clipped from V and 4 bases from J, the junction kept 8 bases outside the gene matches. CDR1 is LGHDT and CDR2 is YNNKEL in the germline V gene (reference sequence). This CDR3 spans 16 amino acids. CDR3 sequence reads: CASSQGGTGLNQPQHF. CDR3 nucleotides: TGTGCCAGCAGCCAGGGAGGGACAGGTCTAAATCAGCCCCAGCATTTT.

This chain uses TRBV29-1 with TRBJ1-5, with D unresolved. CDR1 and CDR2 from the germline V gene are SQVTM and ANQGSEA. The CDR3 runs 11 residues. Trimming cost V 7 bases and J 1 base, with 5 bases left between them. CDR3 residues: CSGESNQPQHF. CDR3 bases: TGCAGCGGAGAAAGCAATCAGCCCCAGCATTTT.

V usage is TRBV2 and J usage is TRBJ1-4; D gene uncertain. The germline CDR1 and CDR2 sequences are SNHLY and FYNNEI. There are 15 residues in the CDR3. Trimming took off 6 bases at V and 4 bases at J, with 15 bases between the two ends. CDR3 in amino acids: CASSLLVGVNEKLFF. The CDR3 DNA reads TGTGCCAGCAGCCTCCTCGTCGGGGTTAATGAAAAACTGTTTTTT.

This clone was seen a few times. The chain recombines TRBV7-2 with TRBJ1-1; 8 bases line up with TRBD1. The CDR3 runs to 16 residues. Germline CDR1 reads SGHTA; CDR2 reads FQGNSA. The V and J ends lost 4 bases and 6 bases, in that order; junction bases with no gene match: 13. The CDR3 spells CASSSVLSRGRAEAFF. The CDR3 DNA sequence: TGTGCCAGCAGCTCCGTATTAAGCAGGGGGCGAGCTGAAGCTTTCTTT.

The chain employs TRBV3-1 (or the pseudogene TRBV3-2) and TRBJ2-4, with TRBD1 matching over 10 bases. The trim removed 4 bases at V and 8 bases at J, leaving 2 bases unmatched. The CDR3 loop spans 13 amino acids. The V gene's germline CDR1 is LGHDT and CDR2 YNNKEL (reference sequence). In nucleotides, the CDR3 is TGTGCCAGCAGCCGGACAGGGGGATACATTCAGTACTTC. This gives the protein CASSRTGGYIQYF.

This clone has a handful of counts. The chain uses TRBV3-1 (or the pseudogene TRBV3-2) and TRBJ1-1, with D possibly being TRBD1 (6 bases). This CDR3 is built from 14 residues. V lost 2 bases to trimming and J lost 0 bases, with 7 bases between them. Per the germline V gene, CDR1 is LGHDT and CDR2 is YNNKEL (reference sequence). The CDR3 DNA follows: TGTGCCAGCAGCCAATGGGGGCTGAACACTGAAGCTTTCTTT. Its protein is CASSQWGLNTEAFF.

This chain connects TRBV3-1 (or the pseudogene TRBV3-2) to TRBJ2-1; 10 bases match TRBD2. The V gene's germline CDR1 is LGHDT and CDR2 YNNKEL (reference sequence). CDR3 size: 18 residues. V gave up 0 bases and J gave up 3 bases; unmatched junction bases: 8. The CDR3 nucleotides are TGTGCCAGCAGCCAAGATCCCAGCGGGGGGGCCGTCTACAATGAGCAGTTCTTC. This gives the protein CASSQDPSGGAVYNEQFF.

CDR3 sequence: CASSPAGQDNQPQHF. For the CDR3, the DNA is TGCGCCAGCAGCCCCGCGGGGCAGGACAATCAGCCCCAGCATTTT. The chain combines TRBV5-1 with TRBJ1-5; maybe TRBD1 (5 bases). The V end was cut by 4 bases, the J end by 3 bases, with 14 bases between. The CDR3 contains 15 residues. Looked up from germline, CDR1 is SGHRS and CDR2 is YFSETQ.

The chain is built from TRBV2 and TRBJ1-1; no firm D call. CDR3 length: 15 residues. Germline loops: CDR1 SNHLY, CDR2 FYNNEI. V was pared by 6 bases and J by 3 bases, with 17 bases between. DNA for the CDR3: TGTGCCAGCAGGAAGGAGAGCTCTTGGTACACTGAAGCTTTCTTT. Translation: CASRKESSWYTEAFF.

J is TRBJ2-7 and V is TRBV3-1 (or the pseudogene TRBV3-2), with 8 bases aligning to TRBD1. The V and J ends lost 1 base and 5 bases, in that order; junction bases with no gene match: 1. The CDR3 runs to 13 residues. Germline V gives CDR1 LGHDT, CDR2 YNNKEL (reference sequence). In DNA form, the CDR3 reads TGTGCCAGCAGCCAAGGGACAGGGAACGAGCAGTACTTC. Translating gives CASSQGTGNEQYF.

This chain joins TRBV4-2 and TRBJ2-5, with D possibly being TRBD2 (5 bases). The germline V gene has CDR1 LGHNA and CDR2 YNFKEQ. Between the trimmed V and J ends, which lost 4 bases and 2 bases, there was a span of 23 bases. The CDR3 is 18 amino acids. The CDR3 DNA reads TGTGCCAGCAGCCCCCTTGACGGATCCGGGATAAAGCAAGAGACCCAGTACTTC. Protein: CASSPLDGSGIKQETQYF.

This clone was detected a few times. The chain couples TRBV3-1 (or the pseudogene TRBV3-2) to TRBJ2-3; 12 bases match TRBD2. Germline lookup yields CDR1 LGHDT and CDR2 YNNKEL (reference sequence). Germline trimming cut 0 bases from V and 5 bases from J; bases unmatched to any gene: 6. The CDR3 contains 17 residues. The CDR3 here is CASSQDGLAGGVDTQYF. As DNA, the CDR3 is TGTGCCAGCAGCCAAGATGGTCTAGCGGGGGGGGTAGATACGCAGTATTTT.

V and J are TRBV6-4 and TRBJ2-3; 7 bases line up with TRBD1. Germline assignment: CDR1 MRHNA and CDR2 SNTAGT. V lost 9 bases to trimming and J lost 2 bases; unmatched junction nucleotides: 5. The CDR3 is 13 residues long. The CDR3 region has the DNA TGTGCCAGTAAGGACAGGACCACAGATACGCAGTATTTT. This gives the protein CASKDRTTDTQYF.

The chain employs TRBV28 and TRBJ1-4, with 8 positions matching TRBD1. Germline V gives CDR1 MDHEN, CDR2 SYDVKM. The CDR3 extends over 14 amino acids. V lost 5 bases, J lost 7 bases, and 6 bases stayed unmatched. The CDR3 sequence is CASSRQGLVEKLFF. The CDR3 DNA is TGTGCCAGCAGTCGACAGGGGTTAGTTGAAAAACTGTTTTTT.

This rearrangement joins TRBV18 to TRBJ1-1; weak D call: TRBD1 (6 bases). This CDR3 has 15 amino acids. Germline values: CDR1 KGHSH, CDR2 LQKENI. V lost 6 bases to trimming and J lost 4 bases, with 18 bases between them. CDR3 DNA: TGTGCCAGCTCGTCCCGGGACATAGAGAGCACTGAAGCTTTCTTT. Its protein is CASSSRDIESTEAFF.

The chain has TRBV5-6 and TRBJ1-2, with 8 nucleotides matching TRBD1. With V trimmed by 3 bases and J by 3 bases, 1 base remained unmatched. This CDR3 is 13 amino acids long. Germline V lookup: CDR1 SGHDT, CDR2 YYEEEE. This CDR3 is CASSSQGDYGYTF. The CDR3 nucleotides are TGTGCCAGCAGCTCACAGGGGGACTATGGCTACACCTTC.